Following are 25 T cell receptor beta chains from one sample sequenced in a study of tumor and adjacent non-tumor tissue in lung cancer. A modified ARM-PCR protocol with three rounds of nested PCR amplified TCRbeta. TCRdb recomputed calls from the multiplex PCR reads with MiXCR, one row per CDR3 protein. The sample has tens of thousands of distinct CDR3 sequences, over 60% seen once. The template was RNA from unsorted bulk tissue. More than 3 cm separated this lung sample from the edge of the tumor. Sequenced material: distant non-tumor lung tissue. The receptors come from a man between 65 and 80 years old with non-small cell lung cancer.

Judged by abundance, this clonotype is large (0.1 to 1%). The rearrangement joins TRBV11-2 to TRBJ2-1; no clear D gene. The CDR3 has 12 amino acids. Looked up from germline, CDR1 is SGHAT and CDR2 is FQNNGV. Trimming removed 6 bases from V and 7 bases from J, with 10 bases in between. The CDR3 loop reads CASRLTRNEQFF. DNA of the CDR3: TGTGCCAGCAGATTAACTCGAAATGAGCAGTTCTTC.

This clonotype was observed a handful of times. This chain uses TRBV11-2 with TRBJ2-3; possibly TRBD1 for D (6 bases). This CDR3 contains 16 residues. Germline V gene sequence: CDR1 SGHAT, CDR2 FQNNGV. This CDR3 reads CVGSLVQGIGADTQYF. CDR3 nucleotides: TGTGTCGGCAGCTTAGTGCAGGGGATCGGGGCAGATACGCAGTATTTT.

In the case of this clonotype: Its ends do not fully match the called genes, so a read error is possible. V is TRBV11-2 and J is TRBJ1-6; TRBD1 agrees at 8 bases. This CDR3 is 12 amino acids long. Per germline, CDR1 SGHAT and CDR2 FQNNGV. CDR3 protein: CAGSTGGSPLHF. The CDR3 DNA follows: TGTGCCGGCAGCACAGGGGGTTCACCCCTCCATTTT.

The chain employs TRBV24-1 and TRBJ1-1; D call uncertain. Germline CDR1 reads KGHDR; CDR2 reads SFDVKD. This CDR3 is 15 amino acids long. Trimming took off 5 bases at V and 1 base at J, with 13 bases between the two ends. The CDR3 DNA reads as TGTGCCACCAGTGGCCTGGGAACGCCGAACACTGAAGCTTTCTTT. Translating it yields CATSGLGTPNTEAFF.

This clonotype is classed as medium-sized. This rearrangement joins TRBV10-3 to TRBJ2-5; D is ambiguous. Germline V gene data show CDR1 as ENHRY and CDR2 as SYGVKD. The CDR3 length is 16 residues. V lost 0 bases to trimming and J lost 5 bases, with 16 bases between them. CDR3 protein: CAISESTPRGGETQYF. In DNA, the CDR3 is TGTGCCATCAGTGAGTCAACCCCCCGAGGTGGCGAGACCCAGTACTTC.

This clonotype appeared a single time. The chain carries TRBV29-1 and TRBJ2-3, with D tentatively TRBD1 (5 bases). The DNA end favors TRBJ1-5, so the J call may be wrong. The CDR3 loop spans 13 amino acids. In germline, CDR1 is SQVTM, CDR2 ANQGSEA. The CDR3 here is CSVGAVERDTQHF. The CDR3 DNA reads TGCAGCGTCGGGGCGGTGGAGCGAGATACGCAGCATTTT.

Remarks on this clonotype: A read error may account for a junction end that differs from germline. The chain is built from TRBV5-4 and TRBJ2-3; 8 bases are shared with TRBD2. The CDR3 has 21 residues. Germline V gene data show CDR1 as SGHNT and CDR2 as YYREEE (reference sequence). The CDR3: CASSLRRRGLVGGWRADTQYF. The CDR3 DNA reads as TGTGCCAGCAGCCTGCGGCGGCGGGGACTAGTGGGAGGGTGGAGGGCAGATACACAGTATTTT.

As regards this clonotype: The CDR3 ends on some other residue instead of the conserved phenylalanine or tryptophan, so this is likely a read error. The chain has TRBV6-1 and TRBJ2-7; 7 nucleotides agree with TRBD1. This CDR3 contains 14 residues. CDR1 is MNHNS, CDR2 SASEGT, per germline. The CDR3: CARMPRQGAYAQYL. Written as DNA, the CDR3 is TGTGCCAGGATGCCCCGACAGGGTGCCTACGCGCAGTACTTG.

Details on this clonotype: A much larger clone lies one base from this, so it may be a read error. V usage is TRBV6-5 and J usage is TRBJ2-5; 10 positions match TRBD2. The length of the CDR3 is 15 residues. Germline V gene lookup returns CDR1 MNHEY and CDR2 SVGAGI. CDR3 bases: TGTGCCAGCAGCGACAGCGGGAGGGTTAGGGAGACCCCGTACTTC. Its protein is CASSDSGRVRETPYF.

A remark on this clonotype: Relative to the germline gene, one junction end is altered; a read error may explain this. The genes are TRBV30 and TRBJ2-5, with 8 bases fitting TRBD1. CDR3 length equals 15 residues. Germline V gene sequence: CDR1 GTSNPN, CDR2 SVGIG (reference sequence). The CDR3 region is CAWSPPWTGTEIQYF. Here the CDR3 DNA reads TGTGCCTGGAGCCCCCCCTGGACAGGGACAGAGATCCAGTACTTC. The entire variable domain, with the rest obtained from reference TRBV30 and TRBJ2-5, is as follows: SQTIHQWPATLVQPVGSPLSLECTVEGTSNPNLYWYRQAAGRGLQLLFYSVGIGQISSEVPQNLSASRPQDRQFILSSKKLLLSDSGFYLCAWSPPWTGTEIQYFGPGTRLLVL.

About this clonotype: A junction boundary mismatches the germline segment, possibly from a read error. The J gene is TRBJ1-1, the V gene TRBV6-1, with D unresolved. The CDR3 length is 13 residues. The germline gives CDR1 MNHNS, CDR2 SASEGT. The CDR3 spells CASSASGSTEASF. In nucleotides, the CDR3 is TGTGCCAGCAGTGCGAGTGGGAGCACTGAAGCTTCCTTT.

Notes on this clonotype: The junction does not match germline at one end; this may be a read error. V and J are TRBV28 and TRBJ2-7; D might be TRBD1 (5 bases). CDR3 length: 14 amino acids. CDR1 MDHEN and CDR2 SYDVKM come from the germline V gene. For the CDR3, the DNA is TGTGCAAGCAGTCCCCACAGGCTCGCGGACGAGCAGTACTTC. Protein sequence: CASSPHRLADEQYF.

This chain connects TRBV20-1 to TRBJ2-7; maybe TRBD2 (6 bases). Germline loops: CDR1 DFQATT, CDR2 SNEGSKA (reference sequence). CDR3 length: 13 amino acids. Trimming stripped 7 bases from V and 2 bases from J, with 15 bases between. CDR3: CSVGERATYEQYF. In nucleotides, the CDR3 is TGCAGTGTAGGCGAGCGGGCAACCTACGAGCAGTACTTC.

Details on this clonotype: The conserved closing phenylalanine or tryptophan is absent in this CDR3, likely reflecting a read error. The chain couples TRBV6-6 to TRBJ2-3, with 7 bases fitting TRBD2. From germline, CDR1 is MNHNY and CDR2 SVGAGI (reference sequence). This CDR3 is built from 14 residues. With V trimmed by 6 bases and J by 8 bases, 11 bases remained unmatched. The CDR3: CASRRGSTAGTQYY. The CDR3 region has the DNA TGTGCCAGCAGACGCGGGAGCACGGCAGGTACGCAGTATTAT.

There are a few counts of this clonotype. This chain joins TRBV7-9 and TRBJ1-4; TRBD1 agrees at 9 bases. The CDR3 runs 15 residues. V dropped 0 bases and J dropped 5; count of bases not matched to a gene: 1. Germline CDR1 SEHNR, CDR2 FQNEAQ (reference sequence). CDR3 in amino acids: CASSLAGQGNEKLFF. The CDR3 bases are TGTGCCAGCAGCTTAGCAGGACAGGGGAATGAAAAACTGTTTTTT.

This clonotype occurred once. At one boundary the junction diverges from the germline segment, which might be a read error. The chain employs TRBV14 and TRBJ1-6, with a tentative D call TRBD1 (5 bases). The CDR3 totals 16 residues. Germline V gene data show CDR1 as SGHDN and CDR2 as FVKESK. CDR3 coding DNA: TGTGTCAGCAGCCAAGTTGGGACTGCGTATAATCCACCCCTCCACTTT. Amino acids: CVSSQVGTAYNPPLHF. Supplemented by reference TRBV14 and TRBJ1-6, the full variable domain reads EAGVTQFPSHSVIEKGQTVTLRCDPISGHDNLYWYRRVMGKEIKFLLHFVKESKQDESGMPNNRFLAERTGGTYSTLKVQPAELEDSGVYFCVSSQVGTAYNPPLHFGNGTRLTVT.

The sample holds many counts of this clonotype. J is TRBJ1-2 and V is TRBV6-1, with TRBD1 matching 9 bases. The junction had 7 bases not matched to a gene; V was cut back by 4 bases and J by 4 bases. Germline V gene data show CDR1 as MNHNS and CDR2 as SASEGT. The CDR3 loop spans 15 amino acids. CDR3: CASSAGTGSPYGYTF. The CDR3 DNA follows: TGTGCCAGCAGTGCCGGGACAGGGAGCCCCTATGGCTACACCTTC.

In the case of this clonotype: In this CDR3 the conserved last residue, phenylalanine or tryptophan, is missing, so a read error is likely. The limits of the CDR3 on the DNA are not certain, so only TCRdb's listed CDR3 is given. The J gene is TRBJ2-5, the V gene TRBV6-6. Per the germline V gene, CDR1 is MNHNY and CDR2 is SVGAGI (reference sequence). 14 amino acids form the CDR3, both terminal residues included. CDR3 in amino acids: CASSSSATRETQYL.

J is TRBJ2-5 and V is TRBV9; D is perhaps TRBD1 (6 bases). V was shortened by 3 bases and J by 1 base, with 10 bases between the two germline ends. The CDR3 totals 14 residues. Germline CDR1 is SGDLS and CDR2 is YYNGEE. As DNA, the CDR3 is TGTGCCAGCAGCGAGGGACACGTCCAAGAGACCCAGTACTTC. Protein: CASSEGHVQETQYF.

This clonotype was detected ten times or more. The chain employs TRBV6-5 and TRBJ2-5; TRBD2 matches at 14 bases. Germline assignment: CDR1 MNHEY and CDR2 SVGAGI. Trimming at V came to 7 bases and at J to 2 bases, leaving 6 bases not matched to a gene. This CDR3 contains 16 residues. CDR3 region: CASTKGTSGGQETQYF. The CDR3 bases are TGTGCCAGCACCAAGGGGACTAGCGGGGGTCAAGAGACCCAGTACTTC.

Concerning this clonotype: One base away lies a much larger clone, so this may be a sequencing read error. The chain joins TRBV12-3 or TRBV12-4 to TRBJ2-5; D may be TRBD2 (5 bases). The CDR3 contains 14 residues. The germline V and J ends were trimmed by 2 bases and 4 bases, with 11 bases remaining between them. The CDR3 DNA reads as TGTGCCAGCAGTTTACGAGCACGGGGAGAGACCCAGTACTTC. Residues: CASSLRARGETQYF.

On this clonotype itself: The CDR3 does not end in the conserved phenylalanine or tryptophan, so this is likely a read error. V and J are TRBV29-1 and TRBJ2-5, with 10 bases fitting TRBD1. Germline values: CDR1 SQVTM, CDR2 ANQGSEA. The CDR3 is 13 amino acids. CDR3 coding DNA: TGCAACGTTGAACGGGACAGGGGAGAGACCCAGTACATC. This translates into CNVERDRGETQYI.

In regard to this clonotype: Relative to the germline gene, one junction end is altered; a read error may explain this. The genes are TRBV20-1 and TRBJ2-7; D possibly uses TRBD1 or TRBD2 (5 bases each). From germline, CDR1 is DFQATT and CDR2 SNEGSKA (reference sequence). The length of the CDR3 is 12 residues. The CDR3 sequence: CSTSAGYYEQYF. Here the CDR3 DNA reads TGCAGTACTAGTGCAGGGTACTACGAGCAGTACTTC.

Worth noting for this clonotype: A junction end diverges from the germline sequence, so it may reflect a read error. The chain joins TRBV28 to TRBJ1-4, with D unclear. This CDR3 has 12 amino acids. The germline V gene has CDR1 MDHEN and CDR2 SYDVKM. The CDR3 nucleotides are TGTGTCAGCAGTTTAATGGGTGAAAAACTGTTTTTT. It is translated as CVSSLMGEKLFF.

As for this clonotype: One base away lies a much larger clone, so this may be a sequencing read error. The V call is TRBV5-6, the J call TRBJ2-2, with D uncertain. Trimming took 1 base from V and 7 from J, leaving 11 bases between them. Germline values: CDR1 SGHDT, CDR2 YYEEEE. This CDR3 contains 14 residues. The CDR3 DNA reads TGTGCCAGCAGCTTGAGCCCGCACATCGGGGAGCTGTTTTTT. Protein sequence: CASSLSPHIGELFF. The full variable domain, in which reference TRBV5-6 and TRBJ2-2 provide the parts outside the CDR3, is DAGVTQSPTHLIKTRGQQVTLRCSPKSGHDTVSWYQQALGQGPQFIFQYYEEEERQRGNFPDRFSGHQFPNYSSELNVNALLLGDSALYLCASSLSPHIGELFFGEGSRLTVL.